Listed here are 17 T cell receptor beta chains from one sample, sequenced in a study of Graves' ophthalmopathy and Graves' hyperthyroidism. Amplifying from RNA transcripts, the study obtained TCR beta CDR3 regions. RT-PCR with HTBI primers came first, then second-round multiplex PCR. TCRdb itself ran the multiplex PCR reads through MiXCR, one entry per CDR3 protein. The table shows a few hundred thousand distinct CDR3 sequences, with approximately 18% occurring only once. The sequenced material came from peripheral blood. All receptors come from an adult woman with stable Graves' hyperthyroidism.

This clonotype came up many times. CDR3 amino acids: CASRRPTSGRQETQYF. The CDR3 nucleotides are TGTGCCAGCAGAAGGCCGACTAGCGGGCGTCAAGAGACCCAGTACTTC. This chain joins TRBV6-2 or TRBV6-3 and TRBJ2-5; 10 bases agree with TRBD2. Looked up from germline, CDR1 is MNHEY and CDR2 is SVGEGT. This CDR3 contains 16 residues. Trimming at V came to 6 bases and at J to 2 bases, leaving 9 bases not matched to a gene.

This clonotype was counted ten times or more. The V call is TRBV5-1, the J call TRBJ2-5; 8 bases match TRBD1. The CDR3 runs 15 residues. Looked up from germline, CDR1 is SGHRS and CDR2 is YFSETQ. V lost 4 bases and J lost 1; bases outside the gene matches: 6. CDR3 region: CASSPYRGIQETQYF. In DNA form, the CDR3 reads TGCGCCAGCAGCCCCTACAGGGGGATCCAAGAGACCCAGTACTTC.

There are a few counts of this clonotype. V usage is TRBV28 and J usage is TRBJ1-3; 7 bases fit TRBD1. J gave up 0 bases and V 3 bases, and 5 bases lay outside the gene matches. Per the germline V gene, CDR1 is MDHEN and CDR2 is SYDVKM. The CDR3 is 16 residues long. In nucleotides, the CDR3 is TGTGCCAGCAGTTTCGGGACAGCTCTCTCTGGAAACACCATATATTTT. This translates into CASSFGTALSGNTIYF.

The chain couples TRBV6-1 to TRBJ1-2; TRBD1 matches at 9 bases. J gave up 4 bases and V 6 bases, and 6 bases lay outside the gene matches. Germline V gene sequence: CDR1 MNHNS, CDR2 SASEGT. CDR3 size: 14 residues. CDR3 protein: CASRRTGVRYGYTF. The CDR3 nucleotides are TGTGCCAGCAGGAGGACAGGGGTCCGCTATGGCTACACCTTC.

There are a few counts of this clonotype. The rearrangement uses TRBV12-3 or TRBV12-4 and TRBJ2-2; no clear D gene. The V gene lost 6 bases and the J gene lost 4 bases, with 15 bases spanning the gap. The CDR3 runs to 15 residues. CDR3 sequence: CASSWGAIGTGELFF. As DNA, the CDR3 is TGTGCCAGCAGCTGGGGTGCCATCGGCACCGGGGAGCTGTTTTTT.

The V call is TRBV27, the J call TRBJ2-3; 8 bases align to TRBD2. The CDR3 has 16 amino acids. V was pared by 6 bases and J by 0 bases, with 8 bases of the junction left unmatched. Germline CDR1 reads MNHEY; CDR2 reads SMNVEV (reference sequence). For the CDR3, the DNA is TGTGCCAGCAGACCCCCTACTAGCGGCAGCACAGATACGCAGTATTTT. Residues: CASRPPTSGSTDTQYF.

There are many counts of this clonotype. This sequence joins TRBV28 and TRBJ2-7; 7 nucleotides align to TRBD1. Germline lookup yields CDR1 MDHEN and CDR2 SYDVKM. The CDR3 consists of 12 residues. Trimming took 6 bases from V and 10 from J; bases not matched to a gene: 9. The CDR3 DNA reads TGTGCCAGCAGCCCTAGACAGGGCGATCAGTACTTC. This gives the protein CASSPRQGDQYF.

This clonotype was observed at least ten times. This chain links TRBV6-1 with TRBJ1-3; 8 nucleotides agree with TRBD1. Germline CDR1 is MNHNS and CDR2 is SASEGT. With 6 bases clipped from V and 4 bases from J, the junction kept 8 bases outside the gene matches. The CDR3 is 15 amino acids. CDR3 region: CASRPSQGAGNTIYF. The CDR3, as DNA: TGTGCCAGCAGACCTTCTCAGGGGGCGGGAAACACCATATATTTT.

The genes are TRBV6-1 and TRBJ2-7; TRBD2 agrees at 7 bases. The ends lost 2 bases at V and 2 bases at J; junction bases unmatched: 3. Germline V lookup: CDR1 MNHNS, CDR2 SASEGT. The CDR3 covers 14 residues. In DNA, the CDR3 is TGTGCCAGCAGTGAACAGGGAGGGCCCTACGAGCAGTACTTC. It translates to CASSEQGGPYEQYF.

This clonotype was recorded a few times. Here the CDR3 reads CAGQLRNTGELFF. CDR3 DNA: TGTGCCGGGCAGCTCCGGAACACCGGGGAGCTGTTTTTT. The V call is TRBV30, the J call TRBJ2-2, with D uncertain. This CDR3 has 13 residues. Trimming stripped 8 bases from V and 1 base from J, with 11 bases between. The germline V gene encodes CDR1 GTSNPN and CDR2 SVGIG (reference sequence).

This clonotype was counted at least ten times. The J gene is TRBJ2-5, the V gene TRBV6-2 or TRBV6-3; D unclear. The germline V and J ends were trimmed by 0 bases and 5 bases, with 4 bases remaining between them. The CDR3 sequence is 12 residues long. Germline V gene data show CDR1 as MNHEY and CDR2 as SVGEGT. The CDR3 sequence is CASSYSVETQYF. Here the CDR3 DNA reads TGTGCCAGCAGTTACTCGGTGGAGACCCAGTACTTC.

This clonotype was observed many times. The chain employs TRBV12-5 and TRBJ2-7, with 9 bases aligning to TRBD1. V dropped 9 bases and J dropped 5; count of bases not matched to a gene: 5. Germline V lookup: CDR1 LGHNT, CDR2 FRNRAP. This CDR3 is 12 amino acids long. CDR3 residues: CASKTGGDEQYF. DNA for the CDR3: TGTGCTAGCAAAACAGGGGGCGACGAGCAGTACTTC.

The table lists this clonotype with many counts. The chain has TRBV10-3 and TRBJ1-1; no definite D call. V lost 4 bases, J lost 0 bases, and 6 bases lay in between. In germline, CDR1 is ENHRY, CDR2 SYGVKD. The CDR3 totals 13 residues. The CDR3 reads CAISGNMNTEAFF. CDR3 DNA: TGTGCCATCAGTGGCAACATGAACACTGAAGCTTTCTTT.

Details on this clonotype: A read error may explain this, as a much larger clone is one base away. A read error is likely, as this CDR3 ends without the conserved phenylalanine or tryptophan. The chain recombines TRBV7-8 with TRBJ1-5; D is ambiguous. The CDR3 covers 16 residues. CDR1 is SGHVS, CDR2 FQNEAQ, per germline. Trimming took off 0 bases at V and 4 bases at J, with 13 bases between the two ends. CDR3: CASSLAGSFGNQPQHV. The CDR3 DNA reads as TGTGCCAGCAGCTTAGCGGGGTCATTCGGGAATCAGCCCCAGCATGTT.

This clonotype appeared many times. The chain combines TRBV7-2 with TRBJ2-7; the match to TRBD1 covers 8 bases. This CDR3 contains 14 residues. Losses at the gene ends were 3 bases for V and 2 bases for J; bases not matched to a gene: 3. Germline loops: CDR1 SGHTA, CDR2 FQGNSA. The CDR3 protein is CASSFLQGAYEQYF. The CDR3 nucleotides read TGTGCCAGCAGCTTTCTACAGGGGGCCTACGAGCAGTACTTC.

This clonotype was detected ten times or more. This chain connects TRBV20-1 to TRBJ1-1, with TRBD1 identical over 11 bases. This CDR3 comprises 16 residues. Germline CDR1 reads DFQATT; CDR2 reads SNEGSKA (reference sequence). The trim removed 3 bases at V and 5 bases at J, leaving 11 bases unmatched. This CDR3 reads CSASKRTGGAGTEAFF. The CDR3 DNA is TGCAGTGCTAGTAAAAGGACAGGGGGCGCGGGTACTGAAGCTTTCTTT.

This clonotype showed up many times. This rearrangement joins TRBV28 to TRBJ2-7; D is perhaps TRBD2 (5 bases). Per the germline V gene, CDR1 is MDHEN and CDR2 is SYDVKM. V lost 3 bases and J 4 bases, leaving 13 bases between the germline ends. The CDR3 length is 14 residues. CDR3 DNA: TGTGCCAGCAGTTTTTCCTTCGGAGGATACGAGCAGTACTTC. Translated: CASSFSFGGYEQYF.